This T cell receptor beta chain was profiled in a study of blood T cell repertoires in COVID-19. The V end was cut by 7 bases, the J end by 1 base, with 15 bases between. Germline assignment: CDR1 SGHTS and CDR2 YDEGEE. The CDR3 totals 15 residues. Measured with immunoSEQ multiplex PCR; TCRdb has only the in-frame clones, and not every one. The sample shows 150,000 to 200,000 clones, around 82% of them seen only once. The origin of this receptor is a middle-aged man who had recovered from COVID-19. Sequencing was done on a sample of PBMCs or T cells enriched from blood (not recorded which). The chain joins TRBV5-8 to TRBJ1-5; D is undetermined. The CDR3 protein is CASGRLEYSNQPQHF. CDR3 DNA sequence: TGTGCCAGCGGCCGACTCGAGTACAGCAATCAGCCCCAGCATTTT.